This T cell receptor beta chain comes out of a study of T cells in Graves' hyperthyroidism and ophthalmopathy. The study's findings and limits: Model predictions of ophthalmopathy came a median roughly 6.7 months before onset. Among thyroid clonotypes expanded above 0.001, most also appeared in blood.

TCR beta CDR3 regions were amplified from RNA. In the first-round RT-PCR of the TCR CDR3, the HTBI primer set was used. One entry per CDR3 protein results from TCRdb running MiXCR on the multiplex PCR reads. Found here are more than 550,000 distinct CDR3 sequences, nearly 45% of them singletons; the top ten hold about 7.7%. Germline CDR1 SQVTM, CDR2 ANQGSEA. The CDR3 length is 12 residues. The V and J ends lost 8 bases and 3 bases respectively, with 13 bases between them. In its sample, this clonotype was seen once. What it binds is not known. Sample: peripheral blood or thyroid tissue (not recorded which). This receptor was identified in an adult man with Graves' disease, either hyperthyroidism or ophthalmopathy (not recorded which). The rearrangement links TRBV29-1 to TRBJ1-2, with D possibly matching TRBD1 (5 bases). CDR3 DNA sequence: TGCAGCCCTGGGGACGGCCACTATGGCTACACCTTC. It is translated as CSPGDGHYGYTF.